This TCR beta chain was observed in a study of OX40 agonist ivuxolimab in advanced cancers. Study results and limitations: There was clonal expansion of CD4+ and CD8+ blood T cells by week 6 at 0.1 to 3.0 mg/kg.

The CDR3 runs 15 residues. Germline V lookup: CDR1 SGDLS, CDR2 YYNGEE. V dropped 0 bases and J dropped 2 bases, with 9 bases sitting between them. If patients had autoimmune disease history or systemic immunosuppression, they were excluded. Cycle 7 day 1, cycle 4 day 1, and baseline were the timepoints at which blood was sampled. This clone has a single count. Its antigen is unidentified. The assay was immunoSEQ multiplex PCR, and TCRdb's table has in-frame clones only and misses some. Of tens of thousands of clones detected, 89% appear once; the ten largest clones hold about 12%. The specimen comprised CD4+ or CD8+ T cells sorted from blood, sampled in a trial of the OX40 agonist ivuxolimab. This receptor was taken from an adult with an advanced solid tumor such as melanoma, head and neck, liver or kidney cancer. This sequence joins TRBV9 and TRBJ2-1, with a weak D call TRBD2 (6 bases). This chain's CDR3 is CASSVGRGAYNEQFF. The DNA of the CDR3 is TGTGCCAGCAGCGTAGGGCGCGGGGCCTACAATGAGCAGTTCTTC. Together with reference TRBV9 and TRBJ2-1, the CDR3 gives the full variable domain: DSGVTQTPKHLITATGQRVTLRCSPRSGDLSVYWYQQSLDQGLQFLIQYYNGEERAKGNILERFSAQQFPDLHSELNLSSLELGDSALYFCASSVGRGAYNEQFFGPGTRLTVL.